The 15 T cell receptor beta chains below come from one sample, sequenced in a study of blood T cell repertoires in COVID-19. Assay used: immunoSEQ multiplex PCR; TCRdb lists only in-frame clones, some missing. Among about 280,000 clones listed, 85% were seen once. Sequencing used peripheral blood. All receptors derive from a human donor in a cohort sampled during active COVID-19.

The genes are TRBV6-5 and TRBJ2-1; D possibly corresponds to TRBD2 (5 bases). Germline lookup yields CDR1 MNHEY and CDR2 SVGAGI. CDR3 size: 12 residues. V was clipped by 6 bases and J by 14 bases, with 17 bases between them. CDR3 sequence: CASSRGTKEEFF. The CDR3 nucleotides read TGTGCCAGCAGCCGCGGTACCAAGGAGGAGTTCTTC.

In its sample, this clone was seen once. CDR3: CASRTSGSTDTQYF. CDR3 bases: TGTGCCAGCAGGACTAGCGGGAGCACAGATACGCAGTATTTT. J is TRBJ2-3 and V is TRBV7-2, with 10 nucleotides matching TRBD2. The CDR3 is 14 residues long. Germline V gives CDR1 SGHTA, CDR2 FQGNSA. V shed 6 bases, J shed 0 bases, and the junction held 0 bases outside the gene matches.

The genes are TRBV7-9 and TRBJ2-2; no clear D. Germline values: CDR1 SEHNR, CDR2 FQNEAQ (reference sequence). V was cut by 7 bases and J by 6 bases, with 18 bases left in between. This CDR3 region has 15 residues. The CDR3 nucleotides read TGTGCCAGCACCCTACTTAGTCTTCTCGCCGGGGAGCTGTTTTTT. Its protein is CASTLLSLLAGELFF. The full variable domain, completed using reference TRBV7-9 and TRBJ2-2, is DTGVSQNPRHKITKRGQNVTFRCDPISEHNRLYWYRQTLGQGPEFLTYFQNEAQLEKSRLLSDRFSAERPKGSFSTLEIQRTEQGDSAMYLCASTLLSLLAGELFFGEGSRLTVL.

The CDR3 nucleotides read TGTGCCAGCAGTTTAAGCCCCTTCCCTGAAGCTTTCTTT. This sequence encodes CASSLSPFPEAFF. The chain has TRBV28 and TRBJ1-1; D is unclear. The V end lost 2 bases, the J end lost 6 bases, and 10 bases lay between the germline ends. The CDR3 sequence is 13 residues long. Looked up from germline, CDR1 is MDHEN and CDR2 is SYDVKM.

The sample holds one count of this clone. Additional DNA sequences in this sample encode the identical CDR3. This chain connects TRBV15 to TRBJ2-3; D is undetermined. The CDR3 covers 14 residues. The ends were cut back, 1 base at V and 3 bases at J, with 8 bases in the middle. Germline lookup yields CDR1 LNHNV and CDR2 YYDKDF (reference sequence). CDR3 bases: TGTGCCACCAGCAGAGGTACTCGGACAGATACGCAGTATTTT. Amino acids: CATSRGTRTDTQYF.

The V call is TRBV5-1, the J call TRBJ2-5, with D unclear. V was clipped by 4 bases and J by 7 bases, with 11 bases between them. Germline CDR1 is SGHRS and CDR2 is YFSETQ. The CDR3 is made up of 12 amino acids. The CDR3 here is CASSPDLGTQYF. The CDR3 nucleotides are TGCGCCAGCAGCCCTGACCTAGGGACCCAGTACTTC.

The rearrangement uses TRBV11-2 and TRBJ2-7; 10 bases map to TRBD1. Germline V lookup: CDR1 SGHAT, CDR2 FQNNGV. J was trimmed by 3 bases and V by 5 bases; bases with no gene match: 4. The CDR3 sequence is 14 residues long. The chain's CDR3 is CASSLGQGGYEQYF. As DNA, the CDR3 is TGTGCCAGCAGCCTCGGACAGGGGGGCTACGAGCAGTACTTC.

The chain has TRBV19 and TRBJ1-1, with D possibly matching TRBD1 (5 bases). The germline CDR1 and CDR2 sequences are LNHDA and SQIVND (reference sequence). V was trimmed by 7 bases and J by 3 bases, leaving 15 bases between them. This CDR3 is 14 amino acids long. This CDR3 reads CASKFVGLDTEAFF. The CDR3 nucleotides are TGTGCCAGTAAATTTGTGGGGCTAGACACTGAAGCTTTCTTT.

This chain connects TRBV5-4 to TRBJ2-5; tentative D call: TRBD2 (6 bases). This CDR3 has 14 residues. V lost 2 bases and J 5 bases, leaving 13 bases between the germline ends. From germline, CDR1 is SGHNT and CDR2 YYREEE (reference sequence). CDR3 in amino acids: CASSFKGGGETQYF. In nucleotides, the CDR3 is TGTGCCAGCAGCTTTAAGGGAGGAGGGGAGACCCAGTACTTC.

The V gene is TRBV6-5, the J gene TRBJ2-4; tentative D call: TRBD2 (5 bases). The CDR3 covers 15 residues. From germline, CDR1 is MNHEY and CDR2 SVGAGI. The germline V and J ends were trimmed by 6 bases and 0 bases, with 12 bases remaining between them. CDR3 sequence reads: CASSPGILAKNIQYF. The DNA for the CDR3 is TGTGCCAGCAGCCCCGGGATATTAGCCAAAAACATTCAGTACTTC.

This chain uses TRBV29-1 with TRBJ2-3, with 11 bases that match TRBD2. CDR1 and CDR2 (germline): SQVTM, ANQGSEA. CDR3 length: 14 amino acids. The V gene end was trimmed by 6 bases and the J gene end by 4 bases; junction bases not matched to a gene: 6. CDR3 DNA sequence: TGCAGCGTCCGTAGCGGGAGGGCTGCAGATACGCAGTATTTT. This codes for CSVRSGRAADTQYF.

V and J are TRBV19 and TRBJ1-2; 7 bases are shared with TRBD1. The CDR3 covers 16 residues. Trimming at V came to 4 bases and at J to 8 bases, leaving 16 bases not matched to a gene. Germline-derived CDR1 and CDR2 are LNHDA and SQIVND (reference sequence). CDR3 in DNA: TGTGCCAGTAGTACCCCTCGACAGGGACCCTCGGAAGGCTACACCTTC. This encodes CASSTPRQGPSEGYTF.

The V call is TRBV11-2, the J call TRBJ2-7; TRBD1 aligns across 10 bases. The J segment lost 5 bases and the V segment lost 5 bases, leaving 9 bases of the junction unmatched. Germline CDR1 SGHAT, CDR2 FQNNGV. The CDR3 has 15 amino acids. The CDR3 bases are TGTGCCAGCAGCCTGGACAGGGGGGTCTGGAACGAGCAGTACTTC. It is translated as CASSLDRGVWNEQYF.

The chain links TRBV7-9 to TRBJ2-3; D gene ambiguous. The CDR3 length is 12 residues. Germline V gene sequence: CDR1 SEHNR, CDR2 FQNEAQ (reference sequence). Trimming pared 5 bases from V and 3 bases from J, leaving 6 bases between. In nucleotides, the CDR3 is TGTGCCAGCAGCCCTCGGACAGATACGCAGTATTTT. It codes for CASSPRTDTQYF.

The V call is TRBV29-1, the J call TRBJ2-2, with 7 positions matching TRBD1. CDR3 size: 15 residues. Germline-derived CDR1 and CDR2 are SQVTM and ANQGSEA. J gave up 5 bases and V 5 bases, and 11 bases lay outside the gene matches. The CDR3 DNA reads as TGCAGCGTTTCAGTGGGGGACAGTAATACCGGGGAGCTGTTTTTT. Translated: CSVSVGDSNTGELFF.